Following are 6 T cell receptor beta chains from one sample sequenced in a study of T-cell memory formation after mild COVID-19. MiXCR was run by TCRdb on the 5' RACE reads, yielding one entry per CDR3 protein. The table includes some 200,000 distinct CDR3 sequences, 9.5% to 10% detected once. The sequencing sample was made of PBMCs or a T cell subset sorted from them (not recorded which). The receptor set was obtained from a man aged 18 to 29 who had mild COVID-19 (a few samples of this study predate the infection). Cell type and time point are not known.

This sequence joins TRBV5-5 and TRBJ2-7; D is uncertain. Trimming took 5 bases from V and 3 from J, leaving 12 bases between them. CDR1 is SGHKS and CDR2 is YYEKEE in the germline V gene (reference sequence). The CDR3 is 13 residues long. Here the CDR3 reads CASSGQPDYEQYF. In DNA, the CDR3 is TGTGCCAGCAGTGGGCAGCCGGACTACGAGCAGTACTTC.

This clonotype has a count of ten or more. At one of its ends the junction is not consistent with the germline gene, which may arise from a read error. The V gene is TRBV15, the J gene TRBJ2-1; D may be TRBD1 (7 bases). Germline CDR1 reads LNHNV; CDR2 reads YYDKDF (reference sequence). The CDR3 runs to 15 residues. CDR3 in DNA: TGTGCCACCAGCACTGCGGGACAGTCCTTCAATGAGCAGTTCTTC. Amino acids: CATSTAGQSFNEQFF.

The chain couples TRBV6-2 or TRBV6-3 to TRBJ1-1, with D possibly being TRBD1 (6 bases). The germline CDR1 and CDR2 sequences are MNHEY and SVGEGT. V lost 2 bases, J lost 2 bases, and 15 bases lay in between. This CDR3 has 16 amino acids. CDR3 coding DNA: TGTGCCAGCAGTTACGCGGACAGTCTCCCTAACACTGAAGCTTTCTTT. Its protein is CASSYADSLPNTEAFF.

The chain joins TRBV10-2 to TRBJ2-5; the D gene is possibly TRBD1 (6 bases). CDR1 WSHSY and CDR2 SAAADI come from the germline V gene. The CDR3 consists of 13 residues. V was pared by 6 bases and J by 3 bases, with 11 bases between. In DNA, the CDR3 is TGCGCCAGCAGGCTAGGGGGAGAAGAGACCCAGTACTTC. This translates into CASRLGGEETQYF.

This clonotype was observed a handful of times. This chain connects TRBV19 to TRBJ2-3; D is perhaps TRBD1 (5 bases). The germline V and J ends were trimmed by 3 bases and 3 bases, with 7 bases remaining between them. Germline-derived CDR1 and CDR2 are LNHDA and SQIVND (reference sequence). The CDR3 is made up of 13 amino acids. The CDR3: CASSMQGTDTQYF. DNA for the CDR3: TGTGCCAGTAGTATGCAGGGAACAGATACGCAGTATTTT.

The chain joins TRBV20-1 to TRBJ2-7; 7 bases match TRBD2. Per the germline V gene, CDR1 is DFQATT and CDR2 is SNEGSKA (reference sequence). The V gene end was trimmed by 6 bases and the J gene end by 2 bases; junction bases not matched to a gene: 13. The CDR3 spans 15 residues. CDR3 bases: TGCAGTGCGAAAGACCCCCAGCGGGGTGCCTACGAGCAGTACTTC. This encodes CSAKDPQRGAYEQYF.